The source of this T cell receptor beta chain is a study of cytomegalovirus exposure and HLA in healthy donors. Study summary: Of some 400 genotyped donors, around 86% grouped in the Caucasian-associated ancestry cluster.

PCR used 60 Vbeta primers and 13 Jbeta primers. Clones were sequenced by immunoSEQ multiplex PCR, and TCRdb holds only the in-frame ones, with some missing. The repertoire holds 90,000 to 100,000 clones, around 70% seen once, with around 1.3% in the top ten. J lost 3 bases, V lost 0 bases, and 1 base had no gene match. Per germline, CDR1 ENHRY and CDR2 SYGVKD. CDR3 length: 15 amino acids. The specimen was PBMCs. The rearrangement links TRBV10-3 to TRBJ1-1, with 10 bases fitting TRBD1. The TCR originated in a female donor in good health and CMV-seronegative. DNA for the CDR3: TGTGCCATCAGTGAGTCCGGACAGGGGGACACTGAAGCTTTCTTT. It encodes CAISESGQGDTEAFF.